Listed here are 30 T cell receptor beta chains from one sample, sequenced in a study of OX40 agonist ivuxolimab in advanced cancers. Sequencing was performed with immunoSEQ multiplex PCR; in TCRdb, only in-frame clones are kept and a portion is missing. The sample shows 65,000 to 100,000 clones, around 80% of them seen only once. The source was CD4+ or CD8+ T cells sorted from blood, collected in a trial of the OX40 agonist ivuxolimab. The receptors were gathered from an adult with an advanced solid tumor such as melanoma, head and neck, liver or kidney cancer.

V usage is TRBV27 and J usage is TRBJ1-1, with 9 bases aligning to TRBD1. The V gene end was trimmed by 6 bases and the J gene end by 3 bases; junction bases not matched to a gene: 14. Germline V CDR1 and CDR2: MNHEY, SMNVEV (reference sequence). The CDR3 totals 17 residues. This CDR3 is CASSNRRDRAFHTEAFF. CDR3 nucleotide sequence: TGTGCCAGCAGCAACCGCCGGGACAGGGCCTTCCACACTGAAGCTTTCTTT.

V usage is TRBV7-2 and J usage is TRBJ1-4, with TRBD1 as a possible D gene (5 bases). V lost 5 bases, J lost 5 bases, and 18 bases lay in between. The CDR3 spans 16 residues. Per the germline V gene, CDR1 is SGHTA and CDR2 is FQGNSA. The CDR3 region has the DNA TGTGCCAGCAGCGCTAGACTCTGGGGCGGGAATGAAAAACTGTTTTTT. It yields the protein CASSARLWGGNEKLFF. Full variable domain (rest looked up from reference TRBV7-2 and TRBJ1-4): GAGVSQSPSNKVTEKGKDVELRCDPISGHTALYWYRQSLGQGLEFLIYFQGNSAPDKSGLPSDRFSAERTGGSVSTLTIQRTQQEDSAVYLCASSARLWGGNEKLFFGSGTQLSVL.

The chain employs TRBV18 and TRBJ2-7; 8 nucleotides line up with TRBD1. The CDR3 consists of 14 residues. Per the germline V gene, CDR1 is KGHSH and CDR2 is LQKENI. V shed 4 bases, J shed 2 bases, and the junction held 4 bases outside the gene matches. In DNA form, the CDR3 reads TGTGCCAGCTCACTTGGACAGGGAGCCTACGAGCAGTACGTC. Its protein is CASSLGQGAYEQYV.

The chain links TRBV7-9 to TRBJ2-3; D is undetermined. The ends were cut back, 4 bases at V and 7 bases at J, with 9 bases in the middle. CDR3 length: 12 amino acids. Germline V gene lookup returns CDR1 SEHNR and CDR2 FQNEAQ (reference sequence). The CDR3 loop reads CASSSLVNTQYF. CDR3 bases: TGTGCCAGCAGCTCCCTGGTAAATACGCAGTATTTT.

This chain's CDR3 is CASSFVQASEQYF. The CDR3 DNA follows: TGTGCCAGCAGCTTCGTACAGGCCTCTGAGCAGTACTTC. The chain links TRBV7-9 to TRBJ2-7; TRBD1 is a possible D gene (5 bases). V was trimmed by 3 bases and J by 7 bases, leaving 13 bases between them. Germline V gives CDR1 SEHNR, CDR2 FQNEAQ (reference sequence). CDR3 length: 13 residues.

The count of this clone is one. The same CDR3 is also encoded by other DNA sequences in this sample. The chain has TRBV7-9 and TRBJ2-5; D possibly corresponds to TRBD2 (5 bases). Germline V gene lookup returns CDR1 SEHNR and CDR2 FQNEAQ (reference sequence). The ends were cut back, 5 bases at V and 3 bases at J, with 10 bases in the middle. This CDR3 has 13 amino acids. The CDR3: CASSPRTEETQYF. CDR3 DNA: TGTGCCAGCAGCCCCCGGACTGAAGAGACCCAGTACTTC.

The chain recombines TRBV28 with TRBJ2-5, with D perhaps matching TRBD1 (6 bases). This CDR3 region has 14 residues. The V gene lost 5 bases and the J gene lost 2 bases, with 12 bases spanning the gap. Per the germline V gene, CDR1 is MDHEN and CDR2 is SYDVKM. CDR3 sequence: CASSLQGWQETQYF. The DNA of the CDR3 is TGTGCCAGCAGTCTACAGGGATGGCAAGAGACCCAGTACTTC.

This chain joins TRBV5-1 and TRBJ1-1; unclear D gene. The germline V gene encodes CDR1 SGHRS and CDR2 YFSETQ. The CDR3 extends over 13 amino acids. Trimming pared 4 bases from V and 0 bases from J, leaving 7 bases between. This CDR3 reads CASSAGLNTEAFF. The DNA for the CDR3 is TGCGCCAGCAGCGCCGGGTTGAACACTGAAGCTTTCTTT.

Notes on this clone: In the same sample, other DNA sequences code for this CDR3. The rearrangement uses TRBV28 and TRBJ1-5; the D is unclear. Per germline, CDR1 MDHEN and CDR2 SYDVKM. V lost 4 bases, J lost 4 bases, and 5 bases lay in between. The length of the CDR3 is 12 residues. The CDR3 is CASSWGNQPQHF. The CDR3 nucleotides are TGTGCCAGCAGTTGGGGTAATCAGCCCCAGCATTTT.

CDR3 nucleotide sequence: TGCGCCAGCAGCCATTCACTAGGAGAAGCGATCACAGATACGCAGTATTTT. Amino acid sequence: CASSHSLGEAITDTQYF. The chain uses TRBV4-3 and TRBJ2-3; tentative D call: TRBD2 (5 bases). This CDR3 has 17 residues. Germline V CDR1 and CDR2: LGHNA, YSLEER. Trimming shortened V by 3 bases and J by 2 bases, and 18 bases separated the two germline ends.

The J gene is TRBJ2-7, the V gene TRBV23-1, with a possible D match to TRBD2 (5 bases). TRBV23-1 is an ORF for which the function is uncertain. This CDR3 is 16 amino acids long. Trimming took off 0 bases at V and 3 bases at J, with 15 bases between the two ends. The CDR3 reads CASSQSPGSLYYEQYV. CDR3 DNA sequence: TGCGCCAGCAGTCAATCTCCGGGGTCTCTCTACTACGAGCAGTACGTC.

J is TRBJ2-3 and V is TRBV5-1, with D perhaps assigned TRBD1 or TRBD2 (6 bases each). Per germline, CDR1 SGHRS and CDR2 YFSETQ. Trimming pared 3 bases from V and 1 base from J, leaving 12 bases between. The CDR3 covers 15 residues. Here the CDR3 reads CASSSGAVGTDTQYF. The CDR3 DNA follows: TGCGCCAGCAGCTCGGGGGCGGTTGGCACAGATACGCAGTATTTT.

The table lists this clone with a count of one. The chain employs TRBV15 and TRBJ1-3, with D unresolved. The CDR3 has 16 residues. CDR1 LNHNV and CDR2 YYDKDF come from the germline V gene (reference sequence). Trimming removed 0 bases at V and 0 bases at J, with 9 bases between. The CDR3 spells CATSRDFSASGNTIYF. The CDR3 region has the DNA TGTGCCACCAGCAGAGATTTCTCTGCCTCTGGAAACACCATATATTTT.

The rearrangement uses TRBV6-5 and TRBJ2-3; the D is unclear. V lost 2 bases to trimming and J lost 5 bases, with 2 bases between them. The CDR3 is 11 amino acids. The V gene's germline CDR1 is MNHEY and CDR2 SVGAGI. The CDR3: CASSYIDTQYF. The CDR3 DNA reads as TGTGCCAGCAGTTACATAGATACGCAGTATTTT.

The V and J genes are TRBV7-9 and TRBJ1-1; D remains ambiguous. CDR1 and CDR2 (germline): SEHNR, FQNEAQ (reference sequence). The CDR3 sequence is 12 residues long. Between the trimmed V and J ends, which lost 8 bases and 5 bases, there was a span of 12 bases. In nucleotides, the CDR3 is TGTGCCAGCGCCCCGAGGCAGACTGAAGCTTTCTTT. It is translated as CASAPRQTEAFF.

The V call is TRBV6-6, the J call TRBJ2-3; 15 bases match TRBD2. The CDR3 runs to 16 residues. V lost 8 bases to trimming and J lost 9 bases; unmatched junction nucleotides: 12. Germline V gene data show CDR1 as MNHNY and CDR2 as SVGAGI (reference sequence). CDR3 loop: CASSSSGLAGGSTQYF. CDR3 in DNA: TGTGCCAGCTCATCGTCGGGACTAGCGGGAGGATCGACGCAGTATTTT.

The J gene is TRBJ2-7, the V gene TRBV30; D may be TRBD1 (6 bases). V shed 4 bases and J shed 3 bases, with 7 bases lying between them. The CDR3 totals 11 residues. In germline, CDR1 is GTSNPN, CDR2 SVGIG (reference sequence). CDR3 region: CAWTGVYEQYF. The CDR3 DNA follows: TGTGCCTGGACAGGGGTCTACGAGCAGTACTTC.

The chain carries TRBV2 and TRBJ2-3; no definite D call. Trimming stripped 3 bases from V and 0 bases from J, with 16 bases between. This CDR3 spans 17 amino acids. Germline CDR1 is SNHLY and CDR2 is FYNNEI. CDR3 region: CASSELQELPSTDTQYF. In DNA form, the CDR3 reads TGTGCCAGCAGTGAGCTGCAGGAATTGCCTAGCACAGATACGCAGTATTTT.

The genes are TRBV7-9 and TRBJ1-2, with D possibly being TRBD1 (5 bases). Germline-derived CDR1 and CDR2 are SEHNR and FQNEAQ (reference sequence). V lost 3 bases to trimming and J lost 8 bases, with 16 bases between them. This CDR3 is 14 amino acids long. The CDR3 sequence: CASSFGTAREGYTF. DNA of the CDR3: TGTGCCAGCAGCTTTGGGACGGCAAGGGAGGGCTACACCTTC.

The chain links TRBV27 to TRBJ1-5; D is uncertain. The CDR3 runs 14 residues. V lost 5 bases and J 5 bases, leaving 13 bases between the germline ends. CDR1 is MNHEY, CDR2 SMNVEV, per germline (reference sequence). The DNA of the CDR3 is TGTGCCAGCAGTCCCGACGGCCCGGATCAGCCCCAGCATTTT. Encoded protein: CASSPDGPDQPQHF.

The genes are TRBV7-9 and TRBJ2-1; D unresolved. Trimming left V 5 bases short and J 0 bases short, with 11 bases between. Germline V lookup: CDR1 SEHNR, CDR2 FQNEAQ (reference sequence). This CDR3 is built from 15 residues. CDR3 amino acids: CASSHSDLSYNEQFF. CDR3 bases: TGTGCCAGCAGCCACTCCGACCTCTCCTACAATGAGCAGTTCTTC.

This clone came up once. This chain connects TRBV4-2 to TRBJ1-4, with TRBD1 as a possible D gene (5 bases). V shed 1 base and J shed 8 bases, with 11 bases lying between them. This CDR3 has 14 amino acids. The germline V gene has CDR1 LGHNA and CDR2 YNFKEQ. This CDR3 reads CASSQGGQGEKLFF. CDR3 sequence (DNA): TGTGCCAGCAGCCAAGGCGGTCAGGGAGAAAAACTGTTTTTT.

Here the CDR3 reads CASSLEPGTAYTGELFF. CDR3 DNA: TGTGCCAGCAGCCTAGAGCCCGGGACAGCTTACACCGGGGAGCTGTTTTTT. The chain is built from TRBV5-6 and TRBJ2-2, with 7 bases identical to TRBD1. V was pared by 4 bases and J by 3 bases, with 12 bases of the junction left unmatched. From germline, CDR1 is SGHDT and CDR2 YYEEEE. The CDR3 runs 17 residues.

This clone came up once. The chain links TRBV9 to TRBJ1-6, with TRBD1 matching 7 bases. Germline assignment: CDR1 SGDLS and CDR2 YYNGEE. CDR3 size: 14 residues. With V trimmed by 4 bases and J by 7 bases, 5 bases remained unmatched. The CDR3 loop is CASSRDSLNSPLHF. CDR3 sequence (DNA): TGTGCCAGCAGCCGGGACAGCCTCAATTCACCCCTCCACTTT.

This clone was recorded only once. The chain has TRBV9 and TRBJ1-2, with a possible D match to TRBD1 (6 bases). The germline CDR1 and CDR2 sequences are SGDLS and YYNGEE. This CDR3 is 15 amino acids long. The germline V and J ends were trimmed by 2 bases and 4 bases, with 15 bases remaining between them. This CDR3 reads CASSVEAGAAYGYTF. In DNA form, the CDR3 reads TGTGCCAGCAGCGTGGAAGCAGGGGCCGCCTATGGCTACACCTTC.

A single count supports this clone. The V gene is TRBV5-6, the J gene TRBJ1-5; maybe TRBD1 (5 bases). This CDR3 is 15 amino acids long. Looked up from germline, CDR1 is SGHDT and CDR2 is YYEEEE. V was trimmed by 2 bases and J by 2 bases, leaving 11 bases between them. The CDR3 loop is CASSLSGLGNQPQHF. Here the CDR3 DNA reads TGTGCCAGCAGCTTATCGGGGCTGGGCAATCAGCCCCAGCATTTT.

The genes are TRBV28 and TRBJ1-3; 11 nucleotides match TRBD1. V shed 8 bases, J shed 9 bases, and the junction held 12 bases outside the gene matches. This CDR3 spans 15 amino acids. Germline loops: CDR1 MDHEN, CDR2 SYDVKM. CDR3 sequence reads: CASGEGQGGTLTIYF. For the CDR3, the DNA is TGTGCCAGCGGTGAGGGACAGGGGGGGACCCTCACCATATATTTT.

This sequence joins TRBV6-5 and TRBJ2-7; 10 nucleotides match TRBD1. Per germline, CDR1 MNHEY and CDR2 SVGAGI. The CDR3 loop spans 15 amino acids. J lost 7 bases, V lost 5 bases, and 11 bases had no gene match. CDR3 loop: CASSPGQGDPREQYF. CDR3 in DNA: TGTGCCAGCAGTCCTGGACAGGGGGATCCTAGGGAGCAGTACTTC.

The J gene is TRBJ1-2, the V gene TRBV19, with D perhaps TRBD1 (6 bases). The length of the CDR3 is 17 residues. Trimming took off 3 bases at V and 0 bases at J, with 17 bases between the two ends. CDR1 and CDR2 from the germline V gene are LNHDA and SQIVND (reference sequence). The CDR3 coding sequence is TGTGCCAGTAGTATTAGGGGGACAACGCAAACTAACTATGGCTACACCTTC. Encoded protein: CASSIRGTTQTNYGYTF.

This chain links TRBV7-2 with TRBJ2-2; possibly TRBD2 for D (6 bases). CDR1 and CDR2 (germline): SGHTA, FQGNSA. This CDR3 region has 15 residues. V shed 6 bases and J shed 0 bases, with 11 bases lying between them. The CDR3 region is CASRTGTSNTGELFF. Written as DNA, the CDR3 is TGTGCCAGCAGGACCGGGACTTCGAACACCGGGGAGCTGTTTTTT.